This T cell receptor beta chain appears in the sequencing data of a study of regulatory T cells in long-lasting Graves disease. General observations from the study: Owing to a sample size that was small, accuracy may have been reduced.

This clonotype was picked up a small number of times. Its antigen is unidentified. Time point: newly diagnosed GD, antithyroid drugs for less than 3 months. RNA extracted from PBMCs served as the sequencing template. HTBI primers from iRepertoire and Arm-PCR of CDR3 regions yielded the TCR beta libraries. TCRdb analysed the multiplex PCR reads with MiXCR anew, one entry per CDR3 protein. The data contain around 400,000 distinct CDR3 sequences, around 15% of them singletons. The sequencing here drew on peripheral blood mononuclear cells (PBMCs), taken at new diagnosis, from a patient treated with antithyroid drugs. This receptor was obtained from a female donor with Graves disease.

The CDR3 DNA sequence: TGTGCCAGCAGCCCGAACACCATTAGCGGACAAGAGACCCAGTACTTC. Translation: CASSPNTISGQETQYF. This chain links TRBV5-5 with TRBJ2-5; D may be TRBD2 (6 bases). Trimming shortened V by 4 bases and J by 2 bases, and 18 bases separated the two germline ends. CDR1 is SGHKS and CDR2 is YYEKEE in the germline V gene (reference sequence). The CDR3 spans 16 residues.